Reported below is one T cell receptor beta chain. This record belongs to a study of PD-L1 blockade in urothelial cancer. Background on the study: Patients' prior chemotherapy regimens numbered 0 to 3. A median of 141,255 T cells was found in the blood samples.

V trimming: 4 bases; J trimming: 6 bases; junction bases outside the gene matches: 3. The CDR3 runs to 13 residues. Germline assignment: CDR1 SNHLY and CDR2 FYNNEI. Each PCR received spiked synthetic TCR analog templates. Profiled with immunoSEQ multiplex PCR; TCRdb holds only in-frame clones, not every one. The sample lists about 80,000 clones, about nine tenths seen once, with over 5% in the top ten. The chain links TRBV2 to TRBJ2-7; TRBD1 aligns across 10 bases. The TCR sequence derives from a woman in her seventies with urothelial cancer. Sequenced here: PBMCs, sampled around atezolizumab (anti-PD-L1) treatment. The CDR3 reads CASSGTGGVEQYF. The CDR3 nucleotides read TGTGCCAGCAGTGGGACAGGGGGGGTCGAGCAGTACTTC. The complete variable domain, with remaining parts taken from reference TRBV2 and TRBJ2-7, reads EPEVTQTPSHQVTQMGQEVILRCVPISNHLYFYWYRQILGQKVEFLVSFYNNEISEKSEIFDDQFSVERPDGSNFTLKIRSTKLEDSAMYFCASSGTGGVEQYFGPGTRLTVT.